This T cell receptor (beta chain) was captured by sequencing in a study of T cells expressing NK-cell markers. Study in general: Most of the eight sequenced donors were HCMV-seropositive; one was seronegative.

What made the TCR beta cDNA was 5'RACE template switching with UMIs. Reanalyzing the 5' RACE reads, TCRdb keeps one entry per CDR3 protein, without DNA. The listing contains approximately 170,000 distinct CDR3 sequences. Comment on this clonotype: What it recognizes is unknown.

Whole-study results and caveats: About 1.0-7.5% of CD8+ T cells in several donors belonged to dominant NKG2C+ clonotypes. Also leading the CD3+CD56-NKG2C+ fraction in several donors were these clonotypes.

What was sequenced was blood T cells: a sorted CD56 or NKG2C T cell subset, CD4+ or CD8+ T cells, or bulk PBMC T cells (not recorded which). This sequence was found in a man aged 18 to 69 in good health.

The CDR3 region is CSVEPGIAPYEQYF. The gene calls are TRBV29-1 and TRBJ2-7; TCRdb proposes TRBD2, but this gene call is untestable without DNA. CDR1 and CDR2 from the germline V gene are SQVTM and ANQGSEA. This CDR3 comprises 14 residues.